This entry is about one TCR beta chain. The antigen it binds to is not known. Base qualities are not provided; no much larger clone lies one nucleotide away. V lost 0 bases and J lost 7 bases; the stretch between them is 8 bases long. Reading from cysteine to phenylalanine, the CDR3 counts 14 amino acids. Of the read, only the CDR3 DNA is kept; its 42 bases are in frame from base 1. The germline V gene gives CDR1 as SGDLS and CDR2 as YYNGEE. The sample originates from a study of cytomegalovirus exposure and HLA in healthy donors (dated by TCRdb to 2016 to 2017). About the full investigation: According to an earlier analysis of a few hundred of the donors, 150 million to 200 million T cells yielded approximately 120 million unique TCR beta sequences and 250 to 350 Gb of sequence data. Approximately 330 gigabases of sequencing data and around 88 million unique TCR sequences made up an early release that covered several hundred HLA-typed donors. Of the roughly 420 genotyped donors, 81% were placed in the genetic ancestry cluster associated with self-reported Caucasian donors. The study aimed to test whether cataloging public T cell receptors could reveal signatures of past pathogen exposure. Using immunosequencing, the study profiled T cell repertoires from fewer than 850 subjects and related those repertoires to cytomegalovirus serostatus. Besides the first cohort of approximately 670 subjects, a separate validation cohort made up of 120 different subjects was used. To predict cytomegalovirus infection status, the study brought together high-throughput TCR immunosequencing, statistical association of individual TCRs with disease status, and machine learning. In a later analysis, previously published TCR beta repertoires from 550 to 750 donors were re-analyzed and high-resolution HLA genotyping was added so that TCR occurrence patterns could be studied. Rather than drawing on any new phenotypic data, the later analysis identified candidate immune exposures from TCR beta sequences and the way those sequences occurred across donors. An earlier analysis of some 500 of the donors used high-throughput TCR beta sequencing to judge whether each TCR beta V gene segment behaved as functional or pseudogenic. Alongside the repertoire data, information on donor age, sex, ethnicity and CMV serostatus was compiled. A later genetic analysis took genome-wide SNP genotypes for about 65% of the 666 donors and used that subset as a discovery cohort. Every repertoire in the discovery cohort had been generated on one and the same sequencing platform. Class I and class II HLA loci were covered by the typing at four-digit resolution. The number of donors typed differed by locus, with roughly 620-630 for A, B, C, DRB1 and DQB1, roughly 520 for DQA1, under 610 for DPA1, and around 450 for DPB1. Roughly five DR-DQ haplotypes were handled as single units for association and clustering, since linkage in the cohort was strong. On average, about 240,000 unique TCR beta nucleotide sequences were sequenced per donor among some 420 genotyped donors of the cohort, with 15% to 20% of those sequences being non-productive.

Libraries were prepared through the immunoSEQ multiplex PCR assay. The multiplex PCR relied on a mix of 60 forward primers for TCR Vbeta segments and 13 reverse primers for TCR Jbeta segments. The CDR3 region of rearranged TCR beta genes was amplified from genomic DNA by a multiplex PCR assay. The Illumina HiSeq System was used to sequence the amplified TCR beta libraries as 87-base-pair reads. As for the original processing: A later analysis counted 75 million to 100 million unique TCR beta chains across the 650 to 700 repertoires, and some 11 million of these chains were shared by at least two donors. Raw reads were error-corrected and collapsed into unique sequences with a nearest-neighbor algorithm that merged closely related sequences to remove PCR and sequencing errors. Alignment of CDR3 sequences to IMGT reference sequences was used to assign V, D and J gene segments. For a sequence to be retained, a match of at least six nucleotides to both a V gene segment and a J gene segment was required. Rearrangements were classified as productive when the CDR3 lacked stop codons and remained in frame with V and J, and all other rearrangements were classified as non-productive. Following IMGT convention, CDR3 was defined as the stretch from the second conserved V-encoded cysteine up to the conserved J-encoded phenylalanine. In an earlier analysis of around 540 of the donors, sequences lacking an unambiguous match to a single V gene segment were excluded. An earlier analysis of a few hundred of the donors classified V segments as functional when productive rearrangements were above 56.7% and as segregating when the standard deviation between donors was above 5%. A statistical classification framework was developed to diagnose cytomegalovirus status using the catalog of TCR beta chain sequences. V and J gene assignment, in a later analysis, came from comparing TCR nucleotide sequences with IMGT/GENE-DB human TR gene sequences. The TCRdist pipeline was used in a later analysis to assign CDR3 sequences and most-parsimonious VDJ recombination scenarios. A later analysis defined each TCR beta chain by its CDR3 amino acid sequence plus V-gene family, and excluded reads lacking a unique V-gene family. To address suspected cross-contamination and a sequencing artifact, a later analysis removed 450 to 700 highly shared, low-generation-probability nucleotide sequences. A later analysis calculated a clonal expansion index for each public chain from normalized within-repertoire ranks of inferred template counts. In a later analysis, generation probabilities were computed with a VDJ recombination model fitted to out-of-frame rearrangements, and the resulting probabilities were checked against IGoR. In a later analysis, TCR-TCR, TCR-HLA and TCR-CMV co-occurrence was scored with hypergeometric tests, and a repertoire-size bias correction was applied to TCR pairs. A later analysis estimated false discovery rates by permuting HLA or CMV assignments 20 times. In a later analysis, co-occurring TCRs were grouped using DBSCAN, with TCRdist sequence similarity added in when clustering inside HLA-allele-positive subsets. For co-occurrence clustering, repertoires with fewer than 30,000 or more than 120,000 public chains were excluded, along with a handful of repertoires with anomalous nucleotide sharing. Drawn from immuneACCESS, this table holds only the in-frame rearrangements with V and J called that TCRdb kept. Clones are partly lost; checked studies trace under half to an unresolved V gene and leave the rest unexplained. V, J and clone size reflect that table, while D and trimming were determined from the DNA. In this sample the table shows some 140,000 clones, roughly 70% of which occur a single time. 4.3% of the sample rests with the top ten.

The cohort comprised 666 healthy bone marrow donors. At the time of sampling, every cohort member was nominally healthy, though immune exposures that went unrecorded were likely present. The donor tested CMV seropositive and was one of the 289 seropositive cohort members. Every donor gave a peripheral blood sample, and the peripheral blood mononuclear cells from that sample were used for TCR beta sequencing. Genomic DNA was extracted from the blood cell samples with the Qiagen DNeasy Blood Extraction Kit. Paper-wide results and their limitations: This cohort had only TCR beta chains sequenced, and the lack of alpha or paired-chain data limited which features could be detected. Assigning TCR associations to individual alleles was difficult when HLA alleles, especially DR and DQ, strongly co-occurred. Broadly in line with IMGT annotations, most TCR beta V segments showed up in productive rearrangements about 90% or about 30% of the time in an earlier analysis of several hundred of the donors. A group of highly shared sequence variants was considered likely to be a technical artifact of the sequencing pipeline. According to a later analysis, most CMV-associated TCR beta chains appeared to be HLA-restricted, and the HLA associations seemed to be driven largely by CMV exposure. In a later genetic analysis, a missense DCLRE1C variant was associated with V-gene and J-gene trimming of TCR beta chains, and the association was replicated in an independent cohort. The authors suggested that the approach could potentially be generalized to other disease states and immunological phenotypes. In a later analysis, 16,951 TCR beta sequences were associated with specific HLA alleles at a false discovery rate of 0.05. The earlier analysis of some 540 of the donors excluded 15 to 20 rarely observed V segments, including chromosome 9 orphons, because counts were too low. Linkage disequilibrium might explain the correlated functional status among segregating V segments, but an unknown experimental factor could not be ruled out. Roughly uniform sequencing depth across donors was assumed in presence/absence analyses, although this assumption may not hold. A later analysis reported that several top co-occurrence clusters appeared linked to parvovirus B19, influenza, CMV and Epstein-Barr virus. HLA typing was unavailable for some donors at each locus, so association tests used only the typed subset. A further reported finding was that TCR beta sequences accurately predicted the HLA-A and HLA-B alleles for most subjects in the first cohort. In a later analysis, HLA-associated TCR beta chains showed more clonal expansion and lower generation probabilities than non-associated chains that were equally common. Some IMGT-functional V segments, including TRBV6-2 and TRBV6-3, could not be distinguished by the 87-base-pair reads and were therefore excluded. A later genetic analysis reported fewer N-insertions in productive TCRs among donors in an Asian-associated ancestry cluster than the roughly 700-donor mean. The classifier was reported to diagnose cytomegalovirus status with high specificity and sensitivity in both the original cohort and the validation cohort. Most TCR sequences were observed very rarely across donors, whereas some public TCRs were present in many individuals. In vitro tests confirmed that three of the cytomegalovirus-associated TCR beta chains recognize cytomegalovirus antigens. The only immune exposure information available for the cohort was CMV serostatus. The study gave a list of more than 150 TCR beta chains associated with cytomegalovirus. In a later analysis, TCR association rates were found to vary across HLA loci, with the most associated TCRs seen for DRB1 alleles and the fewest for HLA-C alleles.

This clonotype was sampled from a man aged 18 to 30 in good health and CMV-seropositive. This sequence uses TRBV9 and TRBJ1-6; a tentative D match to TRBD1 spans 5 bases. Specimen: PBMCs. The CDR3 region: CASSVAQGNSPLHF. The DNA is as follows: TGTGCCAGCAGCGTAGCTCAGGGCAATTCACCCCTCCACTTT.